The rows below give T cell receptor beta chains drawn from one sample of a study of blood T cell repertoires in COVID-19. The assay was immunoSEQ multiplex PCR, and TCRdb's table has in-frame clones only and misses some. The data show 30,000 to 40,000 clones, more than 75% seen once. Sequences were obtained from peripheral blood. Receptors originate from a man aged 70 or older with acute or convalescent COVID-19. CDR3s leave out the opening cysteine and the closing phenylalanine or tryptophan. A D gene is named only where the DNA matches it firmly.

12,TRBD1,TRBV30,AWGPGQGNSPLH
11,TRBD1,TRBV6-2/TRBV6-3,ASSSGQIDEQY
12,NA,TRBV30,AWSDPTRHDEQF
13,NA,TRBV7-2,ASSLLRVANTEAF
12,NA,TRBV6-1,ASSEAGGREKLF
14,TRBD2,TRBV10-1,ASSESGGGGIGELF
13,NA,TRBV25-1,ASSEDLTGNYGYT
10,NA,TRBV13,ASSRQGVEQF
11,NA,TRBV19,ASSMVRYNEQF
10,TRBD2,TRBV30,AWSWGEGEQY
14,NA,TRBV19,ASSIDVGWGDRPQH
12,NA,TRBV6-5,ASRSRVSETEAF
11,TRBD1,TRBV24-1,ATSGTGMETQY
12,TRBD1,TRBV29-1,SVEQGFPTDTQY
12,TRBD1,TRBV6-5,ASIVPGQLYGYT
11,TRBD2,TRBV29-1,SVEGLGLDTQY